This TCR beta chain originates from a study of T cells in Graves' hyperthyroidism and ophthalmopathy. Broader study findings: In the blood, most expanded thyroid clonotypes above 0.001 appeared as well. Before onset, by a median of around 6.4 months, the model predicted ophthalmopathy.

CDR3 length: 17 amino acids. The V and J ends lost 7 bases and 2 bases respectively, with 18 bases between them. CDR1 and CDR2 (germline): MNHEY, SMNVEV (reference sequence). This clonotype was detected a few times. Antigen: not known. Amplification targeted TCR beta CDR3 regions from RNA transcripts. First-round RT-PCR of the TCR CDR3 relied on the HTBI primer set. TCRdb reprocessed the multiplex PCR reads with MiXCR, giving one entry per CDR3 protein. This sample has approximately 370,000 distinct CDR3 sequences, with about a sixth found just once. The sequencing sample was made of blood. This receptor was obtained from a woman aged 25-40 years with Graves' hyperthyroidism that later progressed to Graves' ophthalmopathy. This chain connects TRBV27 to TRBJ2-6; D is unresolved. The CDR3 DNA sequence: TGTGCCAGCACACCCTTATCGAGTGGGACTGGGGCCAACGTCCTGACTTTC. Translated, it gives CASTPLSSGTGANVLTF.